This T cell receptor (beta chain) was captured by sequencing in a study of OX40 agonist ivuxolimab in advanced cancers. General study findings and limits: Partial responders receiving 0.1-3.0 mg/kg showed among the lowest clonal expansion. Clones of CD4+ and CD8+ blood T cells grew by week 6 at doses of 0.1 to 3.0 mg/kg.

This table comes from immunoSEQ multiplex PCR, and its TCRdb copy is limited to in-frame clones, with some not included. The sample consists of tens of thousands of clones, about 90% of them appearing once. As for this clone: Its antigen is as yet unknown.

The sequences come from CD4+ or CD8+ T cells sorted from blood, collected in a trial of the OX40 agonist ivuxolimab. The receptor comes from an adult with an advanced solid tumor such as melanoma, head and neck, liver or kidney cancer.

The CDR3 reads CASSLFGLAEETQYF. The CDR3 DNA reads TGTGCCAGCAGTTTATTCGGTCTGGCCGAAGAGACCCAGTACTTC. The chain links TRBV28 to TRBJ2-5, with D uncertain. The CDR3 is 15 residues long. Germline CDR1 is MDHEN and CDR2 is SYDVKM. The V end lost 1 base, the J end lost 3 bases, and 12 bases lay between the germline ends.